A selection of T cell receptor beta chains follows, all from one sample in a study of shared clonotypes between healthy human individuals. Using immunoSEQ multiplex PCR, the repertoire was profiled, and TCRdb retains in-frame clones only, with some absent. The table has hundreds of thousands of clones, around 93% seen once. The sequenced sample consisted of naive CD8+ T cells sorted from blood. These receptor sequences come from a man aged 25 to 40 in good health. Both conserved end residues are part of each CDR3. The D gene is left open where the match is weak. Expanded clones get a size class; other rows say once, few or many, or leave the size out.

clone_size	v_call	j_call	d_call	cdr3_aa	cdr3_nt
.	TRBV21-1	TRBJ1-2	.	CASADRRAYTF	TGTGCCAGCGCGGACAGGCGAGCCTACACCTTC
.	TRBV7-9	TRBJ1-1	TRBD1	CASREDRARNTEAFF	TGTGCCAGCAGGGAAGACAGGGCTAGGAATACTGAAGCTTTCTTT
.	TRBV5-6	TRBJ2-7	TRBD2	CASSRTGTSGSLDEQYF	TGTGCCAGCAGCCGGACGGGGACTAGCGGGAGTCTCGACGAGCAGTACTTC
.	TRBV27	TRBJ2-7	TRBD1	CASSLGTGYNEQYF	TGTGCCAGCAGTTTAGGGACAGGTTACAACGAGCAGTACTTC
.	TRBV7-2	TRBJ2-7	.	CASSLGRTREQYF	TGTGCCAGCAGCTTAGGCCGCACCCGCGAGCAGTACTTC
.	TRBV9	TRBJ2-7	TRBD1	CASSQGQGAVYEQYF	TGTGCCAGCAGCCAAGGGCAGGGGGCTGTCTACGAGCAGTACTTC
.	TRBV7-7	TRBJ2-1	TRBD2	CAIESLAGEGHYGEQFF	TGTGCTATCGAGAGCCTAGCGGGGGAGGGCCACTACGGTGAGCAGTTCTTC
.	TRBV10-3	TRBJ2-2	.	CAISDLGRTNTGELFF	TGTGCCATCAGTGACCTCGGGAGAACGAACACCGGGGAGCTGTTTTTT
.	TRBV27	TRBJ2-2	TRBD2	CASSSLTSGSGVAGELFF	TGTGCCAGCAGTTCCCTAACTAGCGGGAGTGGGGTGGCCGGGGAGCTGTTTTTT
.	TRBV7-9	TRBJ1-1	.	CASSPRDGGMNTEAFF	TGTGCCAGCAGCCCCCGGGACGGGGGGATGAACACTGAAGCTTTCTTT
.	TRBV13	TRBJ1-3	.	CASSLGRVFVTDSGNTIYF	TGTGCCAGCAGCTTAGGCCGGGTGTTTGTAACAGACTCTGGAAACACCATATATTTT
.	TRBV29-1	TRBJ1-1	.	CSVEGQGTEAFF	TGCAGCGTTGAAGGGCAGGGTACTGAAGCTTTCTTT
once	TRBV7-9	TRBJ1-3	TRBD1	CASSIPGTGGNTIYF	TGTGCCAGCAGCATTCCCGGGACAGGGGGAAACACCATATATTTT
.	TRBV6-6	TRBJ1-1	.	CASSYSLAVNTEAFF	TGTGCCAGCAGTTACTCGCTTGCCGTAAACACTGAAGCTTTCTTT
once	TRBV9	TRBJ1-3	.	CASSVDGNTIYF	TGTGCCAGCAGCGTAGACGGAAACACCATATATTTT
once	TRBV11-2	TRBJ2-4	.	CASSLDPGTAQYF	TGTGCCAGCAGCTTAGATCCGGGGACCGCTCAGTACTTC
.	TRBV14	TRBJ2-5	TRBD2	CASSRLAGGWETQYF	TGTGCCAGCAGCCGACTAGCGGGAGGATGGGAGACCCAGTACTTC
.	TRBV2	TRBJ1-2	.	CASFGGVRGYTF	TGTGCCAGCTTCGGGGGCGTCCGAGGCTACACCTTC
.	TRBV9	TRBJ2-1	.	CASKGGWGNEQFF	TGTGCCAGCAAGGGAGGATGGGGAAATGAGCAGTTCTTC
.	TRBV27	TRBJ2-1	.	CASNGGGAYNEQFF	TGTGCCAGCAATGGAGGAGGAGCATACAATGAGCAGTTCTTC
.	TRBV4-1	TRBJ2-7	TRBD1	CASSQWTGYEQYF	TGCGCCAGCAGCCAATGGACAGGGTACGAGCAGTACTTC
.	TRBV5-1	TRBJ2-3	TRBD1	CASSKGQAGTDTQYF	TGCGCCAGCAGCAAGGGACAGGCGGGGACAGATACGCAGTATTTT
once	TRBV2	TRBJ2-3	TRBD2	CAIIWTSSPDTQYF	TGTGCCATAATTTGGACTAGCTCTCCAGATACGCAGTATTTT
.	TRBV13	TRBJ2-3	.	CASSLAESITDTQYF	TGTGCCAGCAGCTTAGCGGAATCTATCACAGATACGCAGTATTTT
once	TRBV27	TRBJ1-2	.	CASKGRGFANYGYTF	TGTGCCAGCAAGGGGCGCGGCTTCGCTAACTATGGCTACACCTTC
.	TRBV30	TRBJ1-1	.	CAWRRLRMNTEAFF	TGTGCCTGGAGAAGACTCAGGATGAACACTGAAGCTTTCTTT
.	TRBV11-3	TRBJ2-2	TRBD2	CASSNRGGPGELFF	TGTGCCAGCAGTAACCGGGGGGGACCCGGGGAGCTGTTTTTT
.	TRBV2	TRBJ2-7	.	CASRMDTPYEQYF	TGTGCCAGCAGGATGGACACCCCATACGAGCAGTACTTC
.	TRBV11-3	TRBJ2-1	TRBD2	CASSPRLAGANNEQFF	TGTGCCAGCAGCCCAAGACTAGCGGGAGCGAACAATGAGCAGTTCTTC